This T cell receptor beta chain appears in the sequencing data of a study of cytomegalovirus exposure and HLA in healthy donors. The wider study: Early released data had tens of millions of unique TCRs, all coming from HLA-typed donors. Broader study findings: Among the sequence variants, a highly shared cluster was likely an artifact of sequencing. In vitro checks showed that a few CMV-associated chains really do target CMV antigens. Earlier results showed most TCR beta V segments being productive about 90% or about 30% of the time.

CDR1 MGHRA and CDR2 YSYEKL come from the germline V gene. The CDR3 contains 13 residues. This clone appeared a few times. No antigen is known for it. A far larger clone differs by one base, so this is likely a read error. Other nucleotide sequences in the sample specify the same CDR3. PCR primers comprised 60 Vbeta and 13 Jbeta primers. Assay used: immunoSEQ multiplex PCR; TCRdb lists only in-frame clones, some missing. Of more than 85,000 clones listed, about a tenth were seen once; the top ten hold about 5%. Sequencing was performed on PBMCs. The clonotype comes from a man aged 50-59 years in good health and CMV-seropositive. The chain combines TRBV4-1 with TRBJ1-6, with 8 bases fitting TRBD1. The CDR3 sequence: CASRTGEGSPLHF. As DNA, the CDR3 is TGCGCCAGCAGGACAGGGGAGGGTTCACCCCTACACTTT.